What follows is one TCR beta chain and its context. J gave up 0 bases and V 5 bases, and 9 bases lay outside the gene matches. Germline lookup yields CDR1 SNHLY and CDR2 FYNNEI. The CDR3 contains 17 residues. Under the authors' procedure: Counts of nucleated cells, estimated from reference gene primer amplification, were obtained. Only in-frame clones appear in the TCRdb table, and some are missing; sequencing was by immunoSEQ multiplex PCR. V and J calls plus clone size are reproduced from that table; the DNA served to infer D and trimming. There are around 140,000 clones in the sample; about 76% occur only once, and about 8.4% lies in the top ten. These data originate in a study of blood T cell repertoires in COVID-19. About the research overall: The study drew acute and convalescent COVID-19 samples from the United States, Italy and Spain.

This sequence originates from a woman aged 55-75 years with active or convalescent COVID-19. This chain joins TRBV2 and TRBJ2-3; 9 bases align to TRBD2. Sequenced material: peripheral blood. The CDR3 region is CASSLALAGASTDTQYF. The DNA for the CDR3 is TGTGCCAGCAGTCTGGCTTTAGCGGGGGCTAGCACAGATACGCAGTATTTT.